Below, 25 T cell receptor beta chains from the same sample are listed, as sequenced in a study of CD8 T cells in Susac syndrome. With random hexamers, reverse transcription was performed on about 0.45 to 1 ug of RNA. A single record per CDR3 protein comes from TCRdb applying MiXCR to the immunoSEQ multiplex PCR reads. The data show some 200,000 distinct CDR3 sequences, roughly 94% seen once. The source material was CD8+ T cells from PBMCs. The receptors come from a human donor with Susac syndrome.

This chain links TRBV2 with TRBJ2-1; D is unclear. Between the trimmed V and J ends, which lost 2 bases and 12 bases, there was a span of 14 bases. The germline V gene encodes CDR1 SNHLY and CDR2 FYNNEI. The CDR3 extends over 13 amino acids. The CDR3 DNA follows: TGTGCCAGCAGTGAAAAGCGAGGCCTGGGGCAGTTCTTC. This sequence encodes CASSEKRGLGQFF.

This rearrangement joins TRBV4-2 to TRBJ2-6; D is unclear. The CDR3 extends over 16 amino acids. The V gene lost 4 bases and the J gene lost 4 bases, with 14 bases spanning the gap. The V gene's germline CDR1 is LGHNA and CDR2 YNFKEQ. For the CDR3, the DNA is TGTGCCAGCAGCCCCACGCCGGCGTTAGGGGCCAACGTCCTGACTTTC. Translated, it gives CASSPTPALGANVLTF.

The V and J genes are TRBV10-3 and TRBJ1-6; D is perhaps TRBD1 (5 bases). V was trimmed by 4 bases and J by 13 bases, leaving 17 bases between them. The CDR3 has 14 amino acids. Germline V gene lookup returns CDR1 ENHRY and CDR2 SYGVKD. In DNA, the CDR3 is TGTGCCATCAGTGTCGGGACGGACGATTGGCCCCTCCACTTT. Protein product: CAISVGTDDWPLHF.

The chain uses TRBV3-1 and TRBJ2-3; 9 bases align to TRBD2. This CDR3 has 16 amino acids. With 2 bases clipped from V and 4 bases from J, the junction kept 7 bases outside the gene matches. The germline V gene has CDR1 LGHDT and CDR2 YNNKEL (reference sequence). Here the CDR3 reads CASSQMGSGRPDTQYF. CDR3 coding DNA: TGTGCCAGCAGCCAAATGGGTAGCGGGAGACCAGATACGCAGTATTTT.

The rearrangement links TRBV20-1 to TRBJ1-5; 9 nucleotides agree with TRBD1. Unmatched junction bases numbered 5, after V lost 6 bases and J lost 5 bases. CDR1 and CDR2 from the germline V gene are DFQATT and SNEGSKA (reference sequence). The CDR3 is 13 amino acids. CDR3 in amino acids: CSALGQGYQPQHF. The CDR3 DNA reads TGCAGTGCCCTGGGACAGGGCTATCAGCCCCAGCATTTT.

The chain combines TRBV30 with TRBJ1-5, with 9 bases fitting TRBD1. CDR3 length equals 15 residues. CDR1 and CDR2 from the germline V gene are GTSNPN and SVGIG (reference sequence). Germline trimming cut 2 bases from V and 4 bases from J; bases unmatched to any gene: 6. The CDR3 DNA follows: TGTGCCTGGAGTCGACAGGGGGGAAATAATCAGCCCCAGCATTTT. Protein: CAWSRQGGNNQPQHF.

V and J are TRBV12-3 or TRBV12-4 and TRBJ2-2; D not certain. The V end lost 5 bases, the J end lost 5 bases, and 6 bases lay between the germline ends. This CDR3 has 12 amino acids. The CDR3 DNA follows: TGTGCCAGCAGTATCCCGACCGGGGAGCTGTTTTTT. Protein: CASSIPTGELFF.

The rearrangement joins TRBV30 to TRBJ1-1, with a tentative D call TRBD1 (5 bases). Trimming shortened V by 5 bases and J by 0 bases, and 10 bases separated the two germline ends. Germline CDR1 reads GTSNPN; CDR2 reads SVGIG (reference sequence). The CDR3 extends over 13 amino acids. The CDR3 DNA is TGTGCCTGGGGCGGGGGGATGAACACTGAAGCTTTCTTT. Its translation is CAWGGGMNTEAFF.

This chain connects TRBV3-1 to TRBJ2-5; 11 bases match TRBD2. This CDR3 spans 15 amino acids. CDR1 is LGHDT and CDR2 is YNNKEL in the germline V gene (reference sequence). Trimming cost V 4 bases and J 3 bases; bases outside gene matches: 4. The CDR3 coding sequence is TGTGCCAGCAGCCGATCGGGACTAGCGGAAGAGACCCAGTACTTC. Protein product: CASSRSGLAEETQYF.

J is TRBJ2-3 and V is TRBV9, with D perhaps matching TRBD2 (7 bases). This CDR3 comprises 14 residues. Trimming left V 3 bases short and J 2 bases short, with 10 bases between. Germline V lookup: CDR1 SGDLS, CDR2 YYNGEE. DNA of the CDR3: TGTGCCAGCAGCGATGGGGGGGCCACAGATACGCAGTATTTT. Its protein is CASSDGGATDTQYF.

The genes are TRBV20-1 and TRBJ2-7; D gene unclear. Germline lookup yields CDR1 DFQATT and CDR2 SNEGSKA (reference sequence). The CDR3 contains 14 residues. Trimming took 3 bases from V and 2 from J, leaving 14 bases between them. The CDR3 protein is CSASGFLSTYEQYF. The CDR3 nucleotides are TGCAGTGCTAGTGGCTTCCTCTCAACCTACGAGCAGTACTTC.

This chain joins TRBV30 and TRBJ1-3; 9 nucleotides match TRBD1. V shed 5 bases and J 3 bases; nucleotides not matched to a gene: 5. Germline-derived CDR1 and CDR2 are GTSNPN and SVGIG (reference sequence). The CDR3 is 14 residues long. The CDR3 DNA reads TGTGCCTGGGCGGACAGGGGCTATGGAAACACCATATATTTT. Translation gives CAWADRGYGNTIYF.

CDR3 DNA sequence: TGCAGTGCTAGAGTGTCAGGGGCCAATGAGCAGTTCTTC. This translates into CSARVSGANEQFF. The chain links TRBV20-1 to TRBJ2-1; TRBD1 might be the D (6 bases). Germline V gene lookup returns CDR1 DFQATT and CDR2 SNEGSKA (reference sequence). The V gene lost 1 base and the J gene lost 6 bases, with 10 bases spanning the gap. The CDR3 runs to 13 residues.

The V call is TRBV11-2, the J call TRBJ2-5; D is possibly TRBD1 (5 bases). The CDR3 totals 14 residues. Germline CDR1 and CDR2: SGHAT and FQNNGV. V was shortened by 4 bases and J by 2 bases, with 11 bases between the two germline ends. For the CDR3, the DNA is TGTGCCAGCAGCTCGAGACAGATACAAGAGACCCAGTACTTC. Protein product: CASSSRQIQETQYF.

The rearrangement links TRBV27 to TRBJ2-1; D is tentatively TRBD1 or TRBD2 (5 bases each). Germline V gives CDR1 MNHEY, CDR2 SMNVEV (reference sequence). This CDR3 region has 13 residues. Trimming removed 4 bases from V and 7 bases from J, with 11 bases in between. The DNA for the CDR3 is TGTGCCAGCAGTTGGGGCAGGGAGAATGAGCAGTTCTTC. This sequence encodes CASSWGRENEQFF.

The CDR3 DNA reads TGCGCCAGCAGCGAGGAGGGTTGGGAAAAACTGTTTTTT. Translating gives CASSEEGWEKLFF. V is TRBV4-1 and J is TRBJ1-4; D unclear. CDR3 length: 13 amino acids. Germline loops: CDR1 MGHRA, CDR2 YSYEKL. The V gene lost 5 bases and the J gene lost 8 bases, with 12 bases spanning the gap.

This clonotype showed up just once. The gene calls are TRBV2 and TRBJ2-6, with D hard to call. The V and J ends lost 4 bases and 0 bases respectively, with 19 bases between them. The CDR3 sequence is 19 residues long. Germline V gene data show CDR1 as SNHLY and CDR2 as FYNNEI. CDR3 coding DNA: TGTGCCAGCAGTGTTTCAGGTTTACATTCCTACTCTGGGGCCAACGTCCTGACTTTC. This translates into CASSVSGLHSYSGANVLTF. Full variable domain (outside the CDR3, taken from reference TRBV2 and TRBJ2-6): EPEVTQTPSHQVTQMGQEVILRCVPISNHLYFYWYRQILGQKVEFLVSFYNNEISEKSEIFDDQFSVERPDGSNFTLKIRSTKLEDSAMYFCASSVSGLHSYSGANVLTFGAGSRLTVL.

The J gene is TRBJ2-1, the V gene TRBV6-5; 8 nucleotides agree with TRBD2. There are 15 residues in the CDR3. V trimming: 0 bases; J trimming: 5 bases; junction bases outside the gene matches: 3. Germline CDR1 and CDR2: MNHEY and SVGAGI. The CDR3 loop reads CASSYSSGTDNEQFF. CDR3 coding DNA: TGTGCCAGCAGTTACTCTAGCGGGACCGACAATGAGCAGTTCTTC.

The chain recombines TRBV7-6 with TRBJ2-1; the D gene is possibly TRBD1 (5 bases). Deletions cut 0 bases from V and 6 bases from J, with 9 bases between. The CDR3 length is 14 residues. Germline V gives CDR1 SGHVS, CDR2 FNYEAQ. The CDR3 DNA reads as TGTGCCAGCAGCTTAGCGGGGCTCCTCAATGAGCAGTTCTTC. This gives the protein CASSLAGLLNEQFF.

V gene TRBV29-1 combines with J gene TRBJ2-7, with D unclear. CDR1 is SQVTM, CDR2 ANQGSEA, per germline. V was clipped by 0 bases and J by 4 bases, with 13 bases between them. The CDR3 is 14 residues long. The CDR3 loop is CSVEDPPGSYEQYF. The CDR3 DNA follows: TGCAGCGTTGAAGATCCTCCAGGTTCTTACGAGCAGTACTTC.

V and J are TRBV4-1 and TRBJ2-7; possibly TRBD1 or TRBD2 for D (5 bases each). Germline lookup yields CDR1 MGHRA and CDR2 YSYEKL. This CDR3 has 16 amino acids. With 0 bases removed from V and 1 base from J, the gap between germline ends came to 13 bases. The CDR3 DNA is TGCGCCAGCAGCCAAGATTGGGGGTTACCGTCCTACGAGCAGTACTTC. As protein: CASSQDWGLPSYEQYF.

The J gene is TRBJ2-7, the V gene TRBV5-4; D may be TRBD1 (5 bases). Germline V gene lookup returns CDR1 SGHNT and CDR2 YYREEE (reference sequence). This CDR3 contains 16 residues. V was pared by 4 bases and J by 2 bases, with 19 bases between. CDR3 loop: CASSVAALGAPYEQYF. In DNA form, the CDR3 reads TGTGCCAGCAGCGTGGCGGCGTTAGGGGCACCCTACGAGCAGTACTTC.

The chain has TRBV7-8 and TRBJ1-2, with D hard to call. There are 14 residues in the CDR3. CDR1 and CDR2 (germline): SGHVS, FQNEAQ. V lost 1 base and J 4 bases, leaving 10 bases between the germline ends. The CDR3 nucleotides read TGTGCCAGCAGCTTAGGTGGCAGCCCCTATGGCTACACCTTC. This codes for CASSLGGSPYGYTF. Full variable domain (missing parts from reference TRBV7-8 and TRBJ1-2): GAGVSQSPRYKVAKRGQDVALRCDPISGHVSLFWYQQALGQGPEFLTYFQNEAQLDKSGLPSDRFFAERPEGSVSTLKIQRTQQEDSAVYLCASSLGGSPYGYTFGSGTRLTVV.

The J gene is TRBJ2-7, the V gene TRBV2; a weak D match, TRBD1 (6 bases). The germline CDR1 and CDR2 sequences are SNHLY and FYNNEI. CDR3 length: 12 amino acids. Trimming cost V 6 bases and J 4 bases, with 10 bases left between them. The CDR3 DNA sequence: TGTGCCAGCAGACCGGACAGTTACGAGCAGTACTTC. It codes for CASRPDSYEQYF. The full variable domain, its missing parts supplied by reference TRBV2 and TRBJ2-7, is EPEVTQTPSHQVTQMGQEVILRCVPISNHLYFYWYRQILGQKVEFLVSFYNNEISEKSEIFDDQFSVERPDGSNFTLKIRSTKLEDSAMYFCASRPDSYEQYFGPGTRLTVT.

This sequence joins TRBV20-1 and TRBJ1-2; tentatively, D is TRBD1 (6 bases). The CDR3 has 15 residues. Trimming stripped 5 bases from V and 3 bases from J, with 19 bases between. The V gene's germline CDR1 is DFQATT and CDR2 SNEGSKA (reference sequence). The CDR3 reads CSAQTTGIPHYGYTF. DNA for the CDR3: TGCAGTGCTCAAACAACAGGGATTCCTCACTATGGCTACACCTTC.